This record covers a single TCR beta chain. The data stem from a study of radiation and T cells in renal cell carcinoma. Libraries were prepared by immunoSEQ multiplex PCR; TCRdb keeps only in-frame clonotypes and omits some of them. The sample has approximately 15,000 clones, roughly 57% seen once; the top ten hold roughly a tenth. V was clipped by 1 base and J by 0 bases, with 20 bases between them. The length of the CDR3 is 19 residues. CDR1 KGHSH and CDR2 LQKENI come from the germline V gene. Treatment here: treatment-naive control, cytoreductive nephrectomy. Control tumors came from treatment-naive patients without prior radiation. The patient's renal cell carcinoma had clear cell pathology. Control tumor donors were several females and 10 to 12 males, median age about 60 years.

The sequenced sample was tumor tissue, obtained from a patient whose treatment was nephrectomy without radiotherapy. The chain recombines TRBV18 with TRBJ2-3; D remains ambiguous. The TCR was taken from a man aged 35-49 years with renal cell carcinoma. The CDR3 DNA is TGTGCCAGCTCACCACTACCCGCGACCGCGACGGCTAGCACAGATACGCAGTATTTT. It translates to CASSPLPATATASTDTQYF.